This T cell receptor beta chain was identified in a study of T cell repertoires in cytomegalovirus infection. Broader study findings: Dominating the ex vivo response were HLA-C-restricted CMV-specific TCR beta clonotypes.

There are many counts of this clonotype. Its matching antigen is unknown. Each CDR3 protein is one row after TCRdb ran MiXCR on the reads. The sample lists hundreds of thousands of distinct CDR3 sequences; 9.6% were seen once. CDR3 length: 16 residues. Germline-derived CDR1 and CDR2 are MNHNS and SASEGT. The ends were cut back, 7 bases at V and 5 bases at J, with 22 bases in the middle. The receptor's source is a human donor in good health (CMV status not recorded). Some clones in this sample may be carry-over from other donors' samples. Sequenced sample: PBMCs. The gene calls are TRBV6-1 and TRBJ2-3; possibly TRBD1 for D (6 bases). CDR3 in amino acids: CASNRGIDLLKDTQYF. Written as DNA, the CDR3 is TGTGCCAGCAATAGGGGGATCGACCTACTAAAAGATACGCAGTATTTT.